This TCR beta chain was sequenced for a study of blood T cells in healthy people across ages. It was with a sample-barcoded 5' primer and a J-beta primer mix that a second PCR of about 7 to 12 cycles was run. Each of the cDNA molecules was tagged by a template-switch adaptor with 12 random nucleotides. TCRdb ran MiXCR on the 5' RACE reads and lists one entry per CDR3 protein. Among hundreds of thousands of distinct CDR3 sequences listed, 49% were seen once. Healthy Caucasian individuals from Russia aged about 6 to 90 served as donors. As regards this clonotype: An end of the junction differs from the germline gene, which may be a read error.

Sequencing input: blood. The TCR sequence derives from a woman aged 60-70 years in good health.

CDR3 in amino acids: CTSSEDSGSRETQYF. The CDR3 region has the DNA TGTACCAGCAGTGAAGATAGCGGGAGTCGGGAGACCCAGTACTTC. This sequence joins TRBV2 and TRBJ2-7; the match to TRBD2 covers 9 bases. The J call may be in error: the DNA end matches TRBJ2-5 better. This CDR3 is 15 amino acids long. Per the germline V gene, CDR1 is SNHLY and CDR2 is FYNNEI.